One and the same sample provided the 19 T cell receptor beta chains below, sequenced in a study of T-cell memory formation after mild COVID-19. TCRdb called the 5' RACE reads again in MiXCR, with one record for every CDR3 protein. The repertoire has about 200,000 distinct CDR3 sequences, roughly 10% of them found once; the top ten carry 3.5%. Sequenced input: PBMCs or a T cell subset sorted from them (not recorded which). The receptors stem from a man younger than 35 who had mild COVID-19 (a few samples of this study predate the infection). Cell type and time point are not known.

This clonotype appeared a few times. V usage is TRBV2 and J usage is TRBJ2-7; D not resolved. The CDR3 length is 11 residues. V gave up 7 bases and J gave up 1 base, with 5 bases separating them. The V gene's germline CDR1 is SNHLY and CDR2 FYNNEI. The DNA for the CDR3 is TGTGCCAGCACCGCGTCCTACGAGCAGTACTTC. This codes for CASTASYEQYF. Using reference TRBV2 and TRBJ2-7 for the parts outside the CDR3, the full variable domain is EPEVTQTPSHQVTQMGQEVILRCVPISNHLYFYWYRQILGQKVEFLVSFYNNEISEKSEIFDDQFSVERPDGSNFTLKIRSTKLEDSAMYFCASTASYEQYFGPGTRLTVT.

At least ten counts were recorded for this clonotype. The chain combines TRBV4-3 with TRBJ1-2; D is unclear. Trimming pared 1 base from V and 1 base from J, leaving 4 bases between. The CDR3 is made up of 13 amino acids. Germline-derived CDR1 and CDR2 are LGHNA and YSLEER. This CDR3 reads CASSQGYNYGYTF. In nucleotides, the CDR3 is TGCGCCAGCAGCCAAGGATATAACTATGGCTACACCTTC.

This rearrangement joins TRBV11-2 to TRBJ1-2; D remains unclear. Deletions cut 7 bases from V and 4 bases from J, with 25 bases between. The CDR3 is 17 amino acids. Germline V gene sequence: CDR1 SGHAT, CDR2 FQNNGV. CDR3 bases: TGTGCCAGCAAAGCCCTCACCACGAGGCTCTTCTCCTATGGCTACACCTTC. Protein product: CASKALTTRLFSYGYTF. Combining the CDR3 with reference TRBV11-2 and TRBJ1-2 gives the whole variable domain EAGVAQSPRYKIIEKRQSVAFWCNPISGHATLYWYQQILGQGPKLLIQFQNNGVVDDSQLPKDRFSAERLKGVDSTLKIQPAKLEDSAVYLCASKALTTRLFSYGYTFGSGTRLTVV.

This clonotype showed up many times. The chain is built from TRBV5-1 and TRBJ2-3; 13 bases fit TRBD2. V shed 4 bases and J 1 base; nucleotides not matched to a gene: 3. CDR1 SGHRS and CDR2 YFSETQ come from the germline V gene. The length of the CDR3 is 16 residues. The CDR3 here is CASSMGLAGRTDTQYF. CDR3 DNA: TGCGCCAGCAGCATGGGACTAGCGGGGCGCACAGATACGCAGTATTTT.

The table lists this clonotype with many counts. CDR3 coding DNA: TGTGCCAGCAGCGACAGGTCTCGGAGTGAGACCCAGTACTTC. It is translated as CASSDRSRSETQYF. The chain uses TRBV6-5 and TRBJ2-5; TRBD1 might be the D (6 bases). This CDR3 contains 14 residues. Germline values: CDR1 MNHEY, CDR2 SVGAGI. V shed 6 bases and J shed 5 bases, with 16 bases lying between them.

This clonotype was seen ten or more times. The V call is TRBV6-5, the J call TRBJ2-1; no clear D gene. This CDR3 contains 12 residues. The V and J ends lost 5 bases and 2 bases respectively, with 4 bases between them. CDR1 MNHEY and CDR2 SVGAGI come from the germline V gene. The CDR3: CASSGPYNEQFF. CDR3 DNA sequence: TGTGCCAGCAGTGGACCCTACAATGAGCAGTTCTTC.

This clonotype has more than one count but fewer than ten. This chain uses TRBV27 with TRBJ2-5; 14 bases agree with TRBD2. With V trimmed by 6 bases and J by 2 bases, 5 bases remained unmatched. Germline-derived CDR1 and CDR2 are MNHEY and SMNVEV (reference sequence). CDR3 length: 16 amino acids. For the CDR3, the DNA is TGTGCCAGCAGCCGACTAGCGGGGGGGCATCAAGAGACCCAGTACTTC. Its translation is CASSRLAGGHQETQYF.

The rearrangement links TRBV4-3 to TRBJ1-1; D uncertain. Germline V gives CDR1 LGHNA, CDR2 YSLEER. V lost 5 bases to trimming and J lost 10 bases, with 11 bases between them. This CDR3 has 11 amino acids. The CDR3 DNA is TGCGCCAGCAGCTCACCGTCGGGAGCTTTCTTT. It encodes CASSSPSGAFF.

V gene TRBV15 combines with J gene TRBJ1-3; 7 bases line up with TRBD1. Germline lookup yields CDR1 LNHNV and CDR2 YYDKDF (reference sequence). The CDR3 sequence is 16 residues long. Germline trimming cut 3 bases from V and 2 bases from J; bases unmatched to any gene: 7. CDR3 protein: CATSSRGGVPGNTIYF. The CDR3 bases are TGTGCCACCAGCAGCAGGGGGGGTGTCCCTGGAAACACCATATATTTT. The full variable domain, with the rest looked up from reference TRBV15 and TRBJ1-3, is DAMVIQNPRYQVTQFGKPVTLSCSQTLNHNVMYWYQQKSSQAPKLLFHYYDKDFNNEADTPDNFQSRRPNTSFCFLDIRSPGLGDTAMYLCATSSRGGVPGNTIYFGEGSWLTVV.

The V gene is TRBV6-2 or TRBV6-3, the J gene TRBJ2-7; D unresolved. With 7 bases removed from V and 2 bases from J, the gap between germline ends came to 18 bases. Germline CDR1 reads MNHEY; CDR2 reads SVGEGT. The CDR3 spans 15 residues. Here the CDR3 DNA reads TGTGCCAGCAAGATTTCCCACGCGCCAGCCTACGAGCAGTACTTC. This encodes CASKISHAPAYEQYF.

At least ten counts were recorded for this clonotype. The chain combines TRBV12-3 or TRBV12-4 with TRBJ2-3; tentatively, D is TRBD1 or TRBD2 (5 bases each). The V end lost 6 bases, the J end lost 6 bases, and 16 bases lay between the germline ends. The CDR3 contains 14 residues. This CDR3 reads CASSRHGASDTQYF. DNA of the CDR3: TGTGCCAGCAGCCGTCACGGGGCGTCGGATACGCAGTATTTT.

The J gene is TRBJ1-1, the V gene TRBV11-3; the D gene is possibly TRBD1 (5 bases). The germline CDR1 and CDR2 sequences are SGHNT and YENEEA. The length of the CDR3 is 15 residues. Deletions cut 5 bases from V and 3 bases from J, with 16 bases between. The CDR3 protein is CASSAGGGVDTEAFF. The CDR3 coding sequence is TGTGCCAGCAGCGCAGGCGGGGGGGTCGACACTGAAGCTTTCTTT.

The genes are TRBV4-2 and TRBJ2-5; 8 positions agree with TRBD2. V trimming: 4 bases; J trimming: 5 bases; junction bases outside the gene matches: 12. Germline-derived CDR1 and CDR2 are LGHNA and YNFKEQ. CDR3 length: 16 residues. CDR3 bases: TGTGCCAGCAGCCGGTCTGGCGGGGGGCCGGGGGAGACCCAGTACTTC. Amino acid sequence: CASSRSGGGPGETQYF.

CDR3: CASSQEGLQNIQYF. CDR3 DNA sequence: TGTGCCAGCAGCCAAGAGGGGCTACAAAACATTCAGTACTTC. This chain joins TRBV3-1 and TRBJ2-4; D is possibly TRBD1 (5 bases). The V end was cut by 0 bases, the J end by 5 bases, with 8 bases between. Germline V gives CDR1 LGHDT, CDR2 YNNKEL (reference sequence). The CDR3 sequence is 14 residues long.

This clonotype was seen a few times. The chain carries TRBV12-3 or TRBV12-4 and TRBJ2-5, with TRBD2 identical over 8 bases. The CDR3 runs to 15 residues. Losses at the gene ends were 5 bases for V and 5 bases for J; bases not matched to a gene: 10. In DNA form, the CDR3 reads TGTGCCAGCAGTCCCCGGACTAGCCATTGGGAGACCCAGTACTTC. Protein product: CASSPRTSHWETQYF.

The chain links TRBV7-7 to TRBJ2-1; 9 bases fit TRBD1. With 5 bases clipped from V and 6 bases from J, the junction kept 8 bases outside the gene matches. The CDR3 runs 15 residues. CDR1 SSHAT and CDR2 FNYEAQ come from the germline V gene (reference sequence). The CDR3, as DNA: TGTGCCAGCAGCCCCTCCTCGGGACAGGGCAATGAGCAGTTCTTC. It translates to CASSPSSGQGNEQFF.

The chain combines TRBV5-5 with TRBJ2-5, with D uncertain. Trimming pared 1 base from V and 3 bases from J, leaving 10 bases between. This CDR3 comprises 14 residues. Germline assignment: CDR1 SGHKS and CDR2 YYEKEE (reference sequence). The CDR3: CASSLLQMKETQYF. The CDR3 bases are TGTGCCAGCAGCTTGCTGCAGATGAAAGAGACCCAGTACTTC.

This clonotype was observed a handful of times. The rearrangement links TRBV6-5 to TRBJ2-3, with 11 positions matching TRBD2. Germline CDR1 is MNHEY and CDR2 is SVGAGI. The V gene end was trimmed by 0 bases and the J gene end by 2 bases; junction bases not matched to a gene: 4. The length of the CDR3 is 17 residues. CDR3 residues: CASSYSLAGGHTDTQYF. DNA for the CDR3: TGTGCCAGCAGTTACTCCCTAGCGGGGGGCCACACAGATACGCAGTATTTT.

The chain couples TRBV11-2 to TRBJ2-7; D may be TRBD1 or TRBD2 (5 bases each). This CDR3 is built from 15 residues. Trimming took 2 bases from V and 6 from J, leaving 17 bases between them. The germline gives CDR1 SGHAT, CDR2 FQNNGV. The CDR3 DNA follows: TGTGCCAGCAGCTTATTTCCTGGGGGTAATGGCGAGCAGTACGTC. Its translation: CASSLFPGGNGEQYV.